What follows are 20 T cell receptor beta chains derived from one specimen sequenced in a study of blood T cell repertoires in COVID-19. Sequencing was performed with immunoSEQ multiplex PCR; in TCRdb, only in-frame clones are kept and a portion is missing. The sample carries about 280,000 clones, around nine tenths recorded once. The sample consisted of PBMCs or T cells enriched from blood (not recorded which). Receptors were obtained from a woman between 40 and 55 years old who had recovered from COVID-19.

The genes are TRBV7-8 and TRBJ2-3; D is possibly TRBD2 (6 bases). This CDR3 contains 14 residues. Deletions cut 5 bases from V and 1 base from J, with 10 bases between. The germline V gene has CDR1 SGHVS and CDR2 FQNEAQ. The CDR3 DNA is TGTGCCAGCAGCCCCTCTAGCGGCACAGATACGCAGTATTTT. Translation: CASSPSSGTDTQYF.

The DNA for the CDR3 is TGTGCCAGCAGTAAGGAGGGCACAGATACGCAGTATTTT. It codes for CASSKEGTDTQYF. This sequence joins TRBV28 and TRBJ2-3, with D tentatively TRBD2 (5 bases). Germline CDR1 and CDR2: MDHEN and SYDVKM. The V gene lost 5 bases and the J gene lost 1 base, with 7 bases spanning the gap. This CDR3 comprises 13 residues.

The rearrangement uses TRBV5-1 and TRBJ2-1, with a possible D match to TRBD1 (7 bases). The CDR3 spans 17 residues. The V and J ends lost 5 bases and 5 bases respectively, with 23 bases between them. CDR1 and CDR2 (germline): SGHRS, YFSETQ. The DNA for the CDR3 is TGCGCCAGCAGAAATCCCTTACCCGGGGGACAGCACAATGAGCAGTTCTTC. Its protein product is CASRNPLPGGQHNEQFF.

The chain has TRBV30 and TRBJ2-3; D unclear. The ends were cut back, 4 bases at V and 3 bases at J, with 8 bases in the middle. The germline V gene encodes CDR1 GTSNPN and CDR2 SVGIG (reference sequence). There are 12 residues in the CDR3. CDR3 region: CAWTLGTDTQYF. The CDR3 bases are TGTGCCTGGACGCTCGGGACAGATACGCAGTATTTT.

This rearrangement joins TRBV15 to TRBJ2-7; the match to TRBD2 covers 14 bases. V lost 0 bases to trimming and J lost 6 bases; unmatched junction nucleotides: 7. The germline V gene encodes CDR1 LNHNV and CDR2 YYDKDF (reference sequence). This CDR3 is 17 amino acids long. CDR3 DNA: TGTGCCACCAGCAGAGATAGACTAGCGGGAGGGGGAGGCGAGCAGTACTTC. Translation gives CATSRDRLAGGGGEQYF.

This clone was seen once. The V gene is TRBV18, the J gene TRBJ1-6, with D possibly TRBD1 on 5 matching bases. The V gene's germline CDR1 is KGHSH and CDR2 LQKENI. V lost 2 bases to trimming and J lost 10 bases, with 9 bases between them. This CDR3 spans 13 amino acids. Here the CDR3 DNA reads TGTGCCAGCTCACCAGACAGTTGGTCACCCCTCCACTTT. Its protein is CASSPDSWSPLHF.

The chain recombines TRBV7-9 with TRBJ2-5; TRBD1 matches at 8 bases. The V and J ends lost 4 bases and 1 base, in that order; junction bases with no gene match: 5. This CDR3 comprises 15 residues. Germline V gives CDR1 SEHNR, CDR2 FQNEAQ (reference sequence). CDR3: CASSSNTGGQETQYF. CDR3 DNA sequence: TGTGCCAGCAGCTCGAACACAGGGGGCCAAGAGACCCAGTACTTC.

The rearrangement links TRBV7-6 to TRBJ2-7; D is perhaps TRBD1 (6 bases). V was cut by 1 base and J by 5 bases, with 12 bases left in between. The V gene's germline CDR1 is SGHVS and CDR2 FNYEAQ. The length of the CDR3 is 14 residues. The CDR3 sequence: CASSLVGATHEQYF. CDR3 bases: TGTGCCAGCAGCTTAGTGGGGGCTACTCACGAGCAGTACTTC.

The CDR3, as DNA: TGTGCCAGCAGTTACGGACGGAGGAACGCGAACACTGAAGCTTTCTTT. It encodes CASSYGRRNANTEAFF. The chain links TRBV6-5 to TRBJ1-1; D unclear. V gave up 2 bases and J gave up 1 base, with 14 bases separating them. The germline V gene encodes CDR1 MNHEY and CDR2 SVGAGI. This CDR3 has 16 residues.

Only a few counts were recorded for this clone. This chain connects TRBV5-1 to TRBJ2-2; weak D call: TRBD1 (6 bases). This CDR3 comprises 15 residues. Trimming shortened V by 4 bases and J by 4 bases, and 14 bases separated the two germline ends. In germline, CDR1 is SGHRS, CDR2 YFSETQ. The CDR3 bases are TGCGCCAGCAGCCCGAGGTCAGGGGCCACCGGGGAGCTGTTTTTT. Encoded protein: CASSPRSGATGELFF.

The chain uses TRBV5-1 and TRBJ2-7, with D possibly TRBD1 on 5 matching bases. Trimming pared 3 bases from V and 6 bases from J, leaving 13 bases between. This CDR3 has 13 residues. Germline V lookup: CDR1 SGHRS, CDR2 YFSETQ. This chain's CDR3 is CASSSFPQGEQYF. The CDR3 DNA is TGCGCCAGCAGCTCGTTTCCTCAGGGCGAGCAGTACTTC.

The chain has TRBV18 and TRBJ2-1; D call uncertain. The V end lost 0 bases, the J end lost 8 bases, and 8 bases lay between the germline ends. The CDR3 is 13 residues long. Germline lookup yields CDR1 KGHSH and CDR2 LQKENI. The CDR3 protein is CASSPPVGYEQFF. The CDR3 DNA follows: TGTGCCAGCTCACCACCGGTCGGGTATGAGCAGTTCTTC.

This rearrangement joins TRBV24-1 to TRBJ1-5, with D perhaps matching TRBD1 (5 bases). The CDR3 has 12 amino acids. Germline CDR1 reads KGHDR; CDR2 reads SFDVKD. Trimming stripped 4 bases from V and 12 bases from J, with 12 bases between. The CDR3, as DNA: TGTGCCACCAGTGACCAGGGACTCCACCAGCATTTT. It specifies CATSDQGLHQHF.

The V gene is TRBV28, the J gene TRBJ2-3, with 9 nucleotides matching TRBD1. This CDR3 spans 13 amino acids. Germline V lookup: CDR1 MDHEN, CDR2 SYDVKM. Trimming took 7 bases from V and 4 from J; bases not matched to a gene: 3. The DNA of the CDR3 is TGTGCCAGCACGACAGGGGGTCCAGATACGCAGTATTTT. Protein product: CASTTGGPDTQYF.

Only one count was recorded for this clone. The rearrangement uses TRBV27 and TRBJ2-1; tentatively, D is TRBD1 (6 bases). The CDR3 runs 16 residues. Per germline, CDR1 MNHEY and CDR2 SMNVEV (reference sequence). The germline V and J ends were trimmed by 7 bases and 5 bases, with 21 bases remaining between them. The CDR3, as DNA: TGTGCCAGCAACCGGCTAGTGGCGGACAGAAACAATGAGCAGTTCTTC. It codes for CASNRLVADRNNEQFF.

This chain connects TRBV28 to TRBJ2-7; D call uncertain. Looked up from germline, CDR1 is MDHEN and CDR2 is SYDVKM. This CDR3 contains 15 residues. The ends were cut back, 6 bases at V and 2 bases at J, with 17 bases in the middle. CDR3 sequence: CASRPNLNPPYEQYF. CDR3 DNA sequence: TGTGCCAGCAGGCCGAACTTGAACCCCCCCTACGAGCAGTACTTC.

The V and J genes are TRBV9 and TRBJ2-5; TRBD2 agrees at 7 bases. V gave up 1 base and J gave up 2 bases; unmatched junction bases: 8. Germline CDR1 is SGDLS and CDR2 is YYNGEE. The CDR3 spans 16 residues. CDR3 nucleotides: TGTGCCAGCAGCGTAACGACGGGAGGCGAACAAGAGACCCAGTACTTC. It codes for CASSVTTGGEQETQYF.

V and J are TRBV24-1 and TRBJ1-2, with D tentatively TRBD1 (6 bases). Germline assignment: CDR1 KGHDR and CDR2 SFDVKD. This CDR3 comprises 14 residues. Trimming took 4 bases from V and 4 from J, leaving 12 bases between them. The CDR3 is CATSEGDIGYGYTF. The CDR3 DNA sequence: TGTGCCACCAGTGAAGGGGACATCGGCTATGGCTACACCTTC.

This clone was detected only a few times. V and J are TRBV7-8 and TRBJ2-2; 9 bases align to TRBD2. This CDR3 is built from 16 residues. Losses at the gene ends were 1 base for V and 6 bases for J; bases not matched to a gene: 6. From germline, CDR1 is SGHVS and CDR2 FQNEAQ. The CDR3 nucleotides read TGTGCCAGCAGCTTAGTGTTAGCGGGAGCCCCCGGGGAGCTGTTTTTT. This translates into CASSLVLAGAPGELFF.

The J gene is TRBJ1-2, the V gene TRBV2; a weak D match, TRBD1 (6 bases). The length of the CDR3 is 17 residues. V lost 6 bases and J 1 base, leaving 21 bases between the germline ends. Germline V CDR1 and CDR2: SNHLY, FYNNEI. Here the CDR3 reads CASRDQGPAFHNYGYTF. The CDR3 region has the DNA TGTGCCAGCAGGGACCAGGGGCCGGCATTCCATAACTATGGCTACACCTTC.